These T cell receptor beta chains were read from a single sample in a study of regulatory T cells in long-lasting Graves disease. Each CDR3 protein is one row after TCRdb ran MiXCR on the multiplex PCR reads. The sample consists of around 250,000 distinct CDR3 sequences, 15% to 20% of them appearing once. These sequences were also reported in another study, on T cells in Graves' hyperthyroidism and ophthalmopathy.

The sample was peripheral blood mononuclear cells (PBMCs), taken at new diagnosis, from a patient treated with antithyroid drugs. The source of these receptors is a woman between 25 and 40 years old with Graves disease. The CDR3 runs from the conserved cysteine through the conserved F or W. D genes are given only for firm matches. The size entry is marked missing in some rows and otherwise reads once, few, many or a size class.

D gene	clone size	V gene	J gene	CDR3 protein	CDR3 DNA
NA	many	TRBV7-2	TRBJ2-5	CASSQDSSGETQYF	TGTGCCAGCAGTCAGGACAGCTCCGGGGAGACCCAGTACTTC
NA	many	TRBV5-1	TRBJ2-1	CASTPSHSYNEQFF	TGCGCCTCCACGCCGAGCCACTCCTACAATGAGCAGTTCTTC
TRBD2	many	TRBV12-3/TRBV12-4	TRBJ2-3	CASSLSPLAGYTQYF	TGTGCCAGCAGCCTTTCCCCCCTAGCGGGGTATACGCAGTATTTT
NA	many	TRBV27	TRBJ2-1	CASSLGGANNEQFF	TGTGCCAGCAGTTTAGGAGGGGCCAACAATGAGCAGTTCTTC
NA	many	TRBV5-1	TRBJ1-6	CASSLAGAGWGSPLHF	TGCGCCAGCAGCTTGGCCGGGGCAGGGTGGGGATCACCCCTCCACTTT
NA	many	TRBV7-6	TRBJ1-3	CASSSPKWGHSGNTIYF	TGTGCCAGCAGCTCGCCTAAATGGGGCCACTCTGGAAACACCATATATTTT
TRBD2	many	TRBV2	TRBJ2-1	CASGGSGGAHSYNEQFF	TGTGCCAGCGGCGGCAGCGGGGGCGCACACTCCTACAATGAGCAGTTCTTC
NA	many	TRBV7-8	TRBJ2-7	CASSPVETSYEQYF	TGTGCCAGCAGCCCGGTTGAGACCTCCTACGAGCAGTACTTC
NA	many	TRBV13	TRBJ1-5	CASSMGGSNQPQHF	TGTGCCAGCAGCATGGGGGGGAGCAATCAGCCCCAGCATTTT
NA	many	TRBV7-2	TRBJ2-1	CASSSPNSQGGEQFF	TGTGCCAGCAGCTCACCTAATTCCCAGGGTGGTGAGCAGTTCTTC
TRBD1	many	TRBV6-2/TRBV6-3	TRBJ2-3	CASSSRDRNTDTQYF	TGTGCCAGCAGCTCCCGGGACAGAAACACAGATACGCAGTATTTT
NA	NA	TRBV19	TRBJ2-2	CATLRDTGELFF	TGTGCCACGTTGAGAGACACCGGGGAGCTGTTTTTT
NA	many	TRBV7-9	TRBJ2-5	CASSLSLETQYF	TGTGCCAGCAGCTTAAGCTTAGAGACCCAGTACTTC
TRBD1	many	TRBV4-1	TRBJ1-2	CASSQDSRGGLSYTF	TGCGCCAGCAGCCAGGATTCAAGAGGGGGCCTAAGCTACACCTTC
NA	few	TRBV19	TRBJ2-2	CASSRLASTGELFF	TGTGCCAGTAGTAGGCTAGCGAGCACCGGGGAGCTGTTTTTT
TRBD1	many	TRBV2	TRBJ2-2	CASSSQGARNTGELFF	TGTGCCAGCAGCTCGCAGGGGGCCCGGAACACCGGGGAGCTGTTTTTT
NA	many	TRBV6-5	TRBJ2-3	CASSYSRGPDTQYF	TGTGCCAGCAGTTACTCGAGAGGTCCAGATACGCAGTATTTT
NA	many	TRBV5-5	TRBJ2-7	CASSFSGLSYEQYF	TGTGCCAGCAGCTTTTCAGGCCTCTCCTACGAGCAGTACTTC
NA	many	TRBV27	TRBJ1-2	CASSSTGQHVNTSYGYTF	TGTGCCAGCAGTAGCACTGGACAGCACGTCAATACTTCCTATGGCTACACCTTC
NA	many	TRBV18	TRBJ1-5	CASSPPGYHQPQHF	TGTGCCAGCTCACCACCGGGGTACCATCAGCCCCAGCATTTT
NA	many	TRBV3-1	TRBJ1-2	CASSQHRSGYTF	TGTGCCAGCAGCCAACACAGGTCTGGCTACACCTTC
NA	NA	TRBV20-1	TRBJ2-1	CSARRTSYNEQFF	TGCAGTGCCAGACGGACGTCCTACAATGAGCAGTTCTTC
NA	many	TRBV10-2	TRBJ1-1	CASSEFSVYEAFF	TGCGCCAGCAGTGAGTTCAGTGTTTATGAAGCTTTCTTT
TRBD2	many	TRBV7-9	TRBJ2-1	CASSFSGVMYNEQFF	TGTGCCAGCAGCTTTAGCGGGGTCATGTACAATGAGCAGTTCTTC
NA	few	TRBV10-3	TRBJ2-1	CAISDSLRSGDEQFF	TGTGCCATCAGTGACTCGTTACGCTCGGGAGATGAGCAGTTCTTC
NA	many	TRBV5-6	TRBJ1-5	CASSFFRSQGQPQHF	TGTGCCAGCAGCTTTTTCCGGTCACAGGGACAGCCCCAGCATTTT
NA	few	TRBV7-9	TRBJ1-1	CASSHTLRAGMNTEAFF	TGTGCCAGCAGCCATACCCTTAGGGCGGGCATGAACACTGAAGCTTTCTTT
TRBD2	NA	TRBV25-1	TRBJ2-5	CASSDIAGGGETQYF	TGTGCCAGCAGTGACATAGCGGGGGGAGGGGAGACCCAGTACTTC
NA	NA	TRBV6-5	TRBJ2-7	CASSYPRGQRDEQYF	TGTGCCAGCAGTTACCCGCGGGGACAGCGGGACGAGCAGTACTTC
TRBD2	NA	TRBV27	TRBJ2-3	CASIGLAGGADTQYF	TGTGCCAGCATCGGACTAGCGGGGGGGGCAGATACGCAGTATTTT
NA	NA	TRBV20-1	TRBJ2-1	CSARGRVRDSSYNEQFF	TGCAGTGCTAGAGGGAGGGTACGGGACAGTTCCTACAATGAGCAGTTCTTC
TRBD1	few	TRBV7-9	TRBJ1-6	CASSLAVGQGANSPLHF	TGTGCCAGCAGCTTAGCGGTAGGACAGGGGGCTAATTCACCCCTCCACTTT
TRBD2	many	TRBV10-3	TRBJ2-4	CAISESSGATKNIQYF	TGTGCCATCAGTGAGTCTAGCGGGGCTACCAAAAACATTCAGTACTTC
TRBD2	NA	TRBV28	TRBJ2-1	CASRRAGAPYNEQFF	TGTGCCAGCAGGCGGGCGGGAGCCCCCTACAATGAGCAGTTCTTC
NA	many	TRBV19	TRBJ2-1	CASSMAGNRYNEQFF	TGTGCCAGTAGTATGGCAGGGAACCGTTACAATGAGCAGTTCTTC
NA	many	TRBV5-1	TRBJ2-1	CASSLESYRNNEQFF	TGCGCCAGCAGCTTGGAGTCTTACAGGAACAATGAGCAGTTCTTC
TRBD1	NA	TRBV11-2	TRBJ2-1	CASSSGTVGEQFF	TGTGCCAGCAGCTCCGGGACAGTGGGCGAGCAGTTCTTC
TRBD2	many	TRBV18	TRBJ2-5	CASSPGLAGEKTQYF	TGTGCCAGCTCACCGGGACTAGCGGGGGAGAAGACCCAGTACTTC
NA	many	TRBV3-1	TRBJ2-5	CASSQAGQPYQETQYF	TGTGCCAGCAGCCAAGCCGGACAGCCCTACCAAGAGACCCAGTACTTC
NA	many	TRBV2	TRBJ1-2	CASSVSRDDGYTF	TGTGCCAGCAGTGTATCCAGAGATGATGGCTACACCTTC
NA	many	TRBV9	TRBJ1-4	CASSITGMEEKLFF	TGTGCCAGCAGCATCACAGGAATGGAGGAAAAACTGTTTTTT
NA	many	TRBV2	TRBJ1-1	CATRRAGMNTEAFF	TGTGCCACCAGACGGGCAGGAATGAACACTGAAGCTTTCTTT
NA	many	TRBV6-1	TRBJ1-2	CASSPRTGYGYTF	TGTGCCAGCAGTCCTCGGACGGGCTATGGCTACACCTTC
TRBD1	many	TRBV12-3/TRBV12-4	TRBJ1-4	CASSRTGGRGEKLFF	TGTGCCAGCAGTCGTACAGGGGGAAGAGGCGAAAAGCTGTTTTTT
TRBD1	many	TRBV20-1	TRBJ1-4	CSVGQSSTNEKLFF	TGCAGTGTGGGACAGAGTTCAACTAATGAAAAACTGTTTTTT
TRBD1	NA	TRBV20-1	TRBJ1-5	CSASDRDRAYQPQHF	TGCAGTGCTAGCGACCGAGACAGGGCCTATCAGCCCCAGCATTTT
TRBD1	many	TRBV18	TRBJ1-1	CASSRGQQMNTEAFF	TGTGCCAGCTCACGGGGACAGCAAATGAACACTGAAGCTTTCTTT
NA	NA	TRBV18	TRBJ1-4	CASSPRAATNEKLFF	TGTGCCAGCTCACCAAGGGCTGCAACTAATGAAAAACTGTTTTTT
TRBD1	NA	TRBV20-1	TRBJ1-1	CSARGQGGTEAFF	TGCAGTGCTAGGGGACAGGGGGGAACTGAAGCTTTCTTT
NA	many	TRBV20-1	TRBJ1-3	CSANSGNTIYF	TGCAGTGCCAACTCTGGAAACACCATATATTTT
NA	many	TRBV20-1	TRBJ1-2	CSATVIGDGYTF	TGCAGTGCTACCGTTATAGGGGATGGCTACACCTTC
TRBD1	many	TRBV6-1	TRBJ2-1	CASSEADRVYNEQFF	TGTGCCAGCAGTGAAGCTGACAGGGTTTACAATGAGCAGTTCTTC